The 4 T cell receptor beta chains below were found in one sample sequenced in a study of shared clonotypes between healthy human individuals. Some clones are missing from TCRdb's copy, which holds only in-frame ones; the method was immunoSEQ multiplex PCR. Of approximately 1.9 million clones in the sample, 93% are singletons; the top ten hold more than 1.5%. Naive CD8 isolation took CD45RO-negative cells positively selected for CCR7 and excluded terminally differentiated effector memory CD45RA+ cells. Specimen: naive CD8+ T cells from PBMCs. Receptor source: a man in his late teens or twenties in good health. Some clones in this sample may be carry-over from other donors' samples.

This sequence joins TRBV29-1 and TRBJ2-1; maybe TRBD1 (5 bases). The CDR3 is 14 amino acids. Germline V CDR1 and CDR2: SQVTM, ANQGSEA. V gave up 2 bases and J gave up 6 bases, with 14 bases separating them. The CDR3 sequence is CSVETGSLFNEQFF. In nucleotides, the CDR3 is TGCAGCGTTGAAACAGGATCCCTATTCAATGAGCAGTTCTTC.

CDR3 sequence: CASSQEGQGALNQPQHF. The DNA for the CDR3 is TGCGCCAGCAGCCAAGAAGGACAGGGGGCGCTCAATCAGCCCCAGCATTTT. This chain links TRBV4-1 with TRBJ1-5; 11 bases are shared with TRBD1. The CDR3 has 17 residues. The germline V gene encodes CDR1 MGHRA and CDR2 YSYEKL. V gave up 0 bases and J gave up 3 bases; unmatched junction bases: 4.

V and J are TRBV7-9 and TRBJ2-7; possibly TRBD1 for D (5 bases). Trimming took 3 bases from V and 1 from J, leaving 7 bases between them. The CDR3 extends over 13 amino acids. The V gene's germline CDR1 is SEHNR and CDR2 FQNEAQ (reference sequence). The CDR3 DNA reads TGTGCCAGCAGCTTCCAGGGTTCCTACGAGCAGTACTTC. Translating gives CASSFQGSYEQYF.

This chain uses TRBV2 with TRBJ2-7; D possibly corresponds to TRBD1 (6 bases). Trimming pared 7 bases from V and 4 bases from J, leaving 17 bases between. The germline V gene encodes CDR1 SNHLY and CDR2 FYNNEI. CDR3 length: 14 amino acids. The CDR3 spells CASKGVPTLYEQYF. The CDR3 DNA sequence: TGTGCCAGCAAGGGGGTACCCACGCTTTACGAGCAGTACTTC.